This T cell receptor (beta chain) derives from a study of regulatory T cells in long-lasting Graves disease. Background on the study: Positive TSH receptor antibodies alongside over 5 years of antithyroid drugs were what marked Graves' disease as persistent.

Germline V lookup: CDR1 MDHEN, CDR2 SYDVKM. V was trimmed by 5 bases and J by 5 bases, leaving 22 bases between them. The CDR3 totals 16 residues. Whole-study results and caveats: Persistent patients shared more public clonotypes (roughly 2,500) than new patients (just under 1,000). Thyroid tissue went unexamined; only peripheral blood was analyzed. Under persistent disease, TRBV28, TRBJ1-2 and TRBJ2-5 were used preferentially.

In its sample, this clonotype was seen many times. The antigen is unknown. Time point specified: persistent/refractory GD, antithyroid drugs over 5 years with positive TRAb. From RNA extracted from PBMCs, the TCR library was made. Researchers made TCR beta libraries by using iRepertoire HTBI primers and running Arm-PCR on CDR3 regions. TCRdb redid the calling of the multiplex PCR reads with MiXCR, one entry per CDR3 protein. This sample has a few hundred thousand distinct CDR3 sequences, with approximately 20% found just once. Sequencing used peripheral blood mononuclear cells (PBMCs), obtained when the disease was refractory, from a patient treated with antithyroid drugs. The chain employs TRBV28 and TRBJ2-7, with D possibly called TRBD1 or TRBD2 (5 bases each). This sequence originates from a female donor with Graves disease. DNA for the CDR3: TGTGCCAGCAGTGGTATGGGGGTTGCGGGCCTCGACGAGCAGTACTTC. Residues: CASSGMGVAGLDEQYF.